This record looks at one TCR beta chain sequence and its context. The target antigen is unknown. This record comes from a study of cytomegalovirus exposure and HLA in healthy donors. PCR used 60 Vbeta primers and 13 Jbeta primers. The method was immunoSEQ multiplex PCR; TCRdb's version includes in-frame clones alone and lacks a portion of them. Of under 150,000 clones detected, roughly 73% appear once; the ten largest clones hold approximately 15%. Study results and caveats: Usually a TCR sequence was rare, but some public TCRs were found in many donors. In an earlier analysis, in some 500 donors, most V segments appeared productive either ~87% or ~30% of the time.

V lost 5 bases and J lost 3, with 9 bases in between. This CDR3 has 13 amino acids. Germline assignment: CDR1 SGHDT and CDR2 YYEEEE. This clonotype originated in a human donor in good health. Sequenced: PBMCs. The chain is built from TRBV5-6 and TRBJ1-5; unclear D gene. CDR3 DNA: TGTGCCAGCAGTCAACGAGACAATCAGCCCCAGCATTTT. As protein: CASSQRDNQPQHF. Combining the CDR3 with reference TRBV5-6 and TRBJ1-5 gives the whole variable domain DAGVTQSPTHLIKTRGQQVTLRCSPKSGHDTVSWYQQALGQGPQFIFQYYEEEERQRGNFPDRFSGHQFPNYSSELNVNALLLGDSALYLCASSQRDNQPQHFGDGTRLSIL.